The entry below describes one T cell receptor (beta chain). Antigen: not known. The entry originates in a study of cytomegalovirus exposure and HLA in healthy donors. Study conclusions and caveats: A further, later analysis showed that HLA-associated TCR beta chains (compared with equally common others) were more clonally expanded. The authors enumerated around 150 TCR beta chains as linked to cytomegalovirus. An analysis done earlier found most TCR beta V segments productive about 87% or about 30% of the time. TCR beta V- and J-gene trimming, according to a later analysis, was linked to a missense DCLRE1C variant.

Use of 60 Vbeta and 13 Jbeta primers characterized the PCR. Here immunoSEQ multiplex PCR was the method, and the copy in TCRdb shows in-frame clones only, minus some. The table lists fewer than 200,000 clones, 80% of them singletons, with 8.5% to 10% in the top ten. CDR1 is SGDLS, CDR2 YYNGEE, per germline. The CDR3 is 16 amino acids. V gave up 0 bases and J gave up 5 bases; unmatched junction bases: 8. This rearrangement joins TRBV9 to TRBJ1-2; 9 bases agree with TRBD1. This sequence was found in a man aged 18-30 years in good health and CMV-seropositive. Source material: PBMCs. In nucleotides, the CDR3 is TGTGCCAGCAGCGTAGCTAGTTTGGGACAGGGTTATGGCTACACCTTC. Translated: CASSVASLGQGYGYTF.